These 21 T cell receptor beta chains originate from one sample sequenced in a study of siplizumab effects on memory and regulatory T cells. Data came from immunoSEQ multiplex PCR; TCRdb stores just in-frame clones and leaves some out. The sample records more than 85,000 clones, around 90% being singletons. Material for sequencing was CD4+ T cells sorted from blood. These receptors were taken from a human donor in good health.

Comments on this clone: Other DNA sequences of this sample code for an identical CDR3. V is TRBV19 and J is TRBJ1-5; D is ambiguous. CDR3 size: 13 residues. Looked up from germline, CDR1 is LNHDA and CDR2 is SQIVND (reference sequence). Trimming left V 6 bases short and J 2 bases short, with 8 bases between. Here the CDR3 DNA reads TGTGCCAGTAGAGGAACAGGCAATCAGCCCCAGCATTTT. It yields the protein CASRGTGNQPQHF.

The CDR3 loop is CASSFLWQGNQPQHF. The DNA of the CDR3 is TGTGCCAGCAGCTTCCTGTGGCAGGGCAATCAGCCCCAGCATTTT. The chain employs TRBV5-6 and TRBJ1-5; D unclear. The CDR3 has 15 residues. V lost 2 bases, J lost 2 bases, and 11 bases lay in between. The germline gives CDR1 SGHDT, CDR2 YYEEEE.

The chain has TRBV5-1 and TRBJ1-3; TRBD1 agrees at 9 bases. Germline loops: CDR1 SGHRS, CDR2 YFSETQ. The CDR3 contains 17 residues. The ends lost 4 bases at V and 0 bases at J; junction bases unmatched: 8. This chain's CDR3 is CASSPRDRALSGNTIYF. For the CDR3, the DNA is TGCGCCAGCAGCCCCCGGGACAGGGCTCTCTCTGGAAACACCATATATTTT.

This chain uses TRBV7-9 with TRBJ2-5, with D maybe TRBD2 (6 bases). V lost 0 bases and J 4 bases, leaving 15 bases between the germline ends. This CDR3 comprises 16 residues. Per germline, CDR1 SEHNR and CDR2 FQNEAQ (reference sequence). The CDR3 nucleotides read TGTGCCAGCAGCTTAGCTAGGTGGCAGGAGGGAGAGACCCAGTACTTC. Protein sequence: CASSLARWQEGETQYF.

The chain joins TRBV19 to TRBJ1-1, with TRBD1 as a possible D gene (6 bases). CDR1 and CDR2 (germline): LNHDA, SQIVND (reference sequence). This CDR3 contains 15 residues. Trimming pared 5 bases from V and 5 bases from J, leaving 18 bases between. The CDR3 spells CASSSAGDWVTEAFF. Here the CDR3 DNA reads TGTGCCAGTAGTTCGGCAGGGGATTGGGTAACTGAAGCTTTCTTT.

The rearrangement uses TRBV6-4 and TRBJ2-3; D is possibly TRBD2 (6 bases). CDR3 size: 15 residues. V dropped 5 bases and J dropped 3 bases, with 15 bases sitting between them. Germline V lookup: CDR1 MRHNA, CDR2 SNTAGT. The CDR3 loop reads CASSPEGVGTDTQYF. CDR3 nucleotide sequence: TGTGCCAGCAGTCCGGAGGGAGTAGGTACAGATACGCAGTATTTT.

The V gene is TRBV5-1, the J gene TRBJ1-4, with D possibly TRBD1 on 6 matching bases. Germline V gene sequence: CDR1 SGHRS, CDR2 YFSETQ. The CDR3 loop spans 13 amino acids. Deletions cut 4 bases from V and 3 bases from J, with 7 bases between. CDR3 coding DNA: TGCGCCAGCAGCGCAGGGGCTAATGAAAAACTGTTTTTT. The encoded protein is CASSAGANEKLFF.

This chain links TRBV7-9 with TRBJ1-3; TRBD1 might be the D (5 bases). Germline lookup yields CDR1 SEHNR and CDR2 FQNEAQ (reference sequence). V lost 1 base and J lost 2, with 12 bases in between. The CDR3 is made up of 16 amino acids. CDR3 sequence (DNA): TGTGCCAGCAGCTTAGTTGCAGGGTCTGCTGGAAACACCATATATTTT. Its translation: CASSLVAGSAGNTIYF.

The J gene is TRBJ1-5, the V gene TRBV4-2; a possible D gene is TRBD1 (6 bases). This CDR3 is 15 amino acids long. The V end lost 0 bases, the J end lost 9 bases, and 15 bases lay between the germline ends. Per the germline V gene, CDR1 is LGHNA and CDR2 is YNFKEQ. Here the CDR3 reads CASSQDRGGQRPQHF. CDR3 sequence (DNA): TGTGCCAGCAGCCAAGATCGGGGGGGGCAGCGGCCCCAGCATTTT.

This chain connects TRBV5-1 to TRBJ1-1; D is possibly TRBD1 (5 bases). The CDR3 spans 15 residues. Trimming took off 0 bases at V and 1 base at J, with 10 bases between the two ends. Germline V gives CDR1 SGHRS, CDR2 YFSETQ. In DNA, the CDR3 is TGCGCCAGCAGCTTGGCCCCTACAGGGAACACTGAAGCTTTCTTT. Amino acid sequence: CASSLAPTGNTEAFF. Full variable domain (rest looked up from reference TRBV5-1 and TRBJ1-1): KAGVTQTPRYLIKTRGQQVTLSCSPISGHRSVSWYQQTPGQGLQFLFEYFSETQRNKGNFPGRFSGRQFSNSRSEMNVSTLELGDSALYLCASSLAPTGNTEAFFGQGTRLTVV.

This chain uses TRBV19 with TRBJ2-3; maybe TRBD2 (6 bases). From germline, CDR1 is LNHDA and CDR2 SQIVND (reference sequence). Trimming shortened V by 2 bases and J by 2 bases, and 14 bases separated the two germline ends. The CDR3 extends over 16 amino acids. As DNA, the CDR3 is TGTGCCAGTAGTATAAGAGTTAGCGGAAACACAGATACGCAGTATTTT. This encodes CASSIRVSGNTDTQYF.

The V gene is TRBV5-1, the J gene TRBJ1-5; 10 nucleotides line up with TRBD1. The V gene end was trimmed by 4 bases and the J gene end by 6 bases; junction bases not matched to a gene: 10. Germline V gene lookup returns CDR1 SGHRS and CDR2 YFSETQ. The CDR3 is made up of 16 amino acids. The CDR3 sequence: CASSPTTGGSGQPQHF. The CDR3 coding sequence is TGCGCCAGCAGCCCGACGACAGGGGGCAGCGGTCAGCCCCAGCATTTT.

This chain connects TRBV18 to TRBJ2-2; D not certain. Trimming shortened V by 8 bases and J by 5 bases, and 15 bases separated the two germline ends. The germline V gene has CDR1 KGHSH and CDR2 LQKENI. The CDR3 spans 14 residues. For the CDR3, the DNA is TGTGCCAGCCCCGACGTAGCTACAACCGGGGAGCTGTTTTTT. It translates to CASPDVATTGELFF. The complete variable domain, with remaining parts taken from reference TRBV18 and TRBJ2-2, reads NAGVMQNPRHLVRRRGQEARLRCSPMKGHSHVYWYRQLPEEGLKFMVYLQKENIIDESGMPKERFSAEFPKEGPSILRIQQVVRGDSAAYFCASPDVATTGELFFGEGSRLTVL.

The chain uses TRBV5-1 and TRBJ1-1; D not certain. V lost 0 bases and J lost 6, with 15 bases in between. CDR3 length: 15 residues. Germline V gene data show CDR1 as SGHRS and CDR2 as YFSETQ. The CDR3 is CASSLGTGVTAEAFF. CDR3 nucleotide sequence: TGCGCCAGCAGCTTGGGTACTGGGGTGACGGCTGAAGCTTTCTTT.

This rearrangement joins TRBV11-2 to TRBJ2-7; D not certain. The V gene's germline CDR1 is SGHAT and CDR2 FQNNGV. V lost 2 bases and J lost 1, with 6 bases in between. The length of the CDR3 is 13 residues. In DNA form, the CDR3 reads TGTGCCAGCAGCTTACCCCGTTCCTACGAGCAGTACTTC. Its protein product is CASSLPRSYEQYF.

This chain connects TRBV2 to TRBJ2-2; maybe TRBD2 (6 bases). The V gene lost 10 bases and the J gene lost 5 bases, with 20 bases spanning the gap. The CDR3 is 15 amino acids. Germline CDR1 and CDR2: SNHLY and FYNNEI. The DNA of the CDR3 is TGTGCCACCAAAAAGAACTTAGCGGAGACCGGGGAGCTGTTTTTT. This encodes CATKKNLAETGELFF.

The rearrangement joins TRBV7-9 to TRBJ2-1; D is possibly TRBD2 (6 bases). With 4 bases removed from V and 0 bases from J, the gap between germline ends came to 19 bases. CDR1 is SEHNR, CDR2 FQNEAQ, per germline (reference sequence). The CDR3 has 18 amino acids. CDR3 DNA: TGTGCCAGCAGCTCAGGCCTGGGGGGACGCAGCTCCTACAATGAGCAGTTCTTC. Translation: CASSSGLGGRSSYNEQFF.

V usage is TRBV27 and J usage is TRBJ1-1; TRBD1 might be the D (5 bases). The germline gives CDR1 MNHEY, CDR2 SMNVEV (reference sequence). This CDR3 has 15 amino acids. V lost 5 bases, J lost 4 bases, and 17 bases lay in between. The chain's CDR3 is CASSPNEGRITEAFF. The CDR3 bases are TGTGCCAGCAGTCCGAACGAGGGGCGGATCACTGAAGCTTTCTTT.

The chain uses TRBV27 and TRBJ2-1; TRBD2 matches at 12 bases. Germline CDR1 is MNHEY and CDR2 is SMNVEV (reference sequence). CDR3 length: 15 residues. The V and J ends lost 5 bases and 5 bases, in that order; junction bases with no gene match: 4. As DNA, the CDR3 is TGTGCCAGCAGTCTTAGACTAGCGGGAGACAATGAGCAGTTCTTC. The encoded protein is CASSLRLAGDNEQFF.

In DNA form, the CDR3 reads TGCAGCGCTCAGGGGGGTGGCCAAAACATTCAGTACTTC. Protein: CSAQGGGQNIQYF. V usage is TRBV29-1 and J usage is TRBJ2-4, with D maybe TRBD1 (7 bases). Germline V CDR1 and CDR2: SQVTM, ANQGSEA. V lost 7 bases, J lost 5 bases, and 15 bases lay in between. The CDR3 extends over 13 amino acids.

The CDR3 loop is CAWSVHTYEQYF. CDR3 nucleotides: TGTGCCTGGAGTGTACATACCTACGAGCAGTACTTC. The chain links TRBV30 to TRBJ2-7; D unclear. CDR3 size: 12 residues. V lost 0 bases and J 2 bases, leaving 5 bases between the germline ends. Looked up from germline, CDR1 is GTSNPN and CDR2 is SVGIG (reference sequence).